This is a list of T cell receptor beta chains from one sample in a study of OX40 agonist ivuxolimab in advanced cancers. Profiling relied on immunoSEQ multiplex PCR, and the TCRdb table lists in-frame clones only, not all of them. The table lists roughly 35,000 clones, approximately 80% of them singletons. The sequencing here drew on CD4+ or CD8+ T cells sorted from blood, taken in a trial of the OX40 agonist ivuxolimab. These receptor sequences come from an adult with an advanced solid tumor such as melanoma, head and neck, liver or kidney cancer. Both conserved end residues are part of each CDR3. D genes are given only for firm matches. Where a row states a size, it is once, few, many or the class of an expanded clone; other rows omit it.

size,V,J,D,CDR3,DNA
.,TRBV19,TRBJ2-7,.,CASGEGFEQYF,TGTGCCAGTGGAGAAGGTTTCGAGCAGTACTTC
.,TRBV9,TRBJ1-5,.,CASSVGVGNQPQHF,TGTGCCAGCAGCGTAGGAGTAGGGAATCAGCCCCAGCATTTT
few,TRBV28,TRBJ2-5,.,CASSPGQDKGTQYF,TGTGCCAGCAGTCCCGGGCAGGACAAGGGGACCCAGTACTTC
.,TRBV27,TRBJ2-1,.,CASSFFSEIGEQFF,TGTGCCAGCAGTTTTTTCTCTGAGATCGGTGAGCAGTTCTTC
once,TRBV30,TRBJ1-6,TRBD1,CASSQDRGNTYNSPLHF,TGTGCCTCCTCCCAGGACAGGGGGAACACCTATAATTCACCCCTCCACTTT
.,TRBV18,TRBJ2-7,TRBD1,CASSPRDRVYEQYF,TGTGCCAGCTCACCCCGGGACAGGGTCTACGAGCAGTACTTC
.,TRBV5-1,TRBJ2-5,TRBD1,CASSLGAGGPETQYF,TGCGCCAGCAGCTTGGGGGCAGGGGGTCCGGAGACCCAGTACTTC
.,TRBV18,TRBJ1-4,TRBD1,CASSPDREKLFF,TGTGCCAGCTCACCGGACAGGGAAAAACTGTTTTTT
.,TRBV27,TRBJ1-1,.,CASSASTIGGAEAFF,TGTGCCAGCAGCGCAAGTACGATCGGGGGGGCTGAAGCTTTCTTT
.,TRBV29-1,TRBJ1-5,.,CSVVEGGGQPQHF,TGCAGCGTTGTAGAGGGGGGCGGTCAGCCCCAGCATTTT
once,TRBV6-5,TRBJ1-4,.,CASSYRGFDEKLFF,TGTGCCAGCAGTTACAGGGGTTTTGATGAAAAACTGTTTTTT
few,TRBV6-5,TRBJ1-1,.,CASSSFKTGGIGEAFF,TGTGCCAGCAGTTCCTTTAAGACAGGTGGGATTGGTGAAGCTTTCTTT
.,TRBV9,TRBJ2-2,TRBD1,CASSEYVGTVPTGELFF,TGTGCCAGCAGCGAATATGTAGGGACAGTACCGACCGGGGAGCTGTTTTTT
.,TRBV18,TRBJ1-5,TRBD1,CASSPAGDRYQPQHF,TGTGCCAGCTCACCGGCGGGGGACAGATATCAGCCCCAGCATTTT
.,TRBV2,TRBJ2-5,.,CASSGPWETQYF,TGTGCCAGTTCCGGGCCTTGGGAGACCCAGTACTTC
.,TRBV6-1,TRBJ1-1,.,CASDSWTMNTEAFF,TGTGCCAGCGACAGTTGGACTATGAACACTGAAGCTTTCTTT
.,TRBV6-5,TRBJ2-7,.,CASNRDTGSYEQYF,TGTGCCAGCAACCGGGACACGGGGTCCTACGAGCAGTACTTC
once,TRBV7-4,TRBJ2-7,.,CASSDQGVGVLSEQYF,TGTGCCAGCAGCGACCAGGGAGTGGGAGTCTTGAGCGAGCAGTACTTC
.,TRBV14,TRBJ2-1,TRBD2,CASSQPRRWGGSNNEQFF,TGTGCCAGCAGCCAGCCACGCCGTTGGGGGGGATCCAACAATGAGCAGTTCTTC
.,TRBV18,TRBJ2-1,TRBD1,CASSPRQGRLNNEQFF,TGTGCCAGCTCACCCAGACAGGGCCGACTCAACAATGAGCAGTTCTTC
.,TRBV18,TRBJ2-5,.,CASSPAETQYF,TGTGCCAGCTCACCAGCGGAGACCCAGTACTTC
.,TRBV18,TRBJ2-3,.,CASSPPGLTSTDTQYF,TGTGCCAGCTCACCGCCCGGACTTACTAGCACAGATACGCAGTATTTT
.,TRBV7-9,TRBJ1-1,TRBD1,CASSPRGQGDDTEAFF,TGTGCCAGCAGCCCAAGGGGACAGGGGGATGACACTGAAGCTTTCTTT
few,TRBV6-1,TRBJ1-5,TRBD1,CANGQGEQPQHF,TGTGCCAACGGACAGGGGGAACAGCCCCAGCATTTT
.,TRBV5-5,TRBJ1-2,.,CASSLAYGDYGYTF,TGTGCCAGCAGCTTGGCCTACGGGGACTATGGCTACACCTTC
.,TRBV5-6,TRBJ1-2,.,CASSLTRTSYGYTF,TGTGCCAGCAGCTTGACCCGGACCTCTTATGGCTACACCTTC